The following is a TCR beta chain sequence with its context. This clone's antigen is unknown. Base qualities are missing; no much larger clone stands one base away. The listed sequencing device is Illumina HiSeq 2500. Quantitative 5'-RACE with molecular barcodes was used to prepare TCR beta libraries. In the authors' own workflow: A new computational method based on a probabilistic model of VDJ rearrangement was used to identify disease-linked TCR variants. TCRdb reprocessing: public reads trimmed at Q25 with fastp, clones called with MiXCR, in-frame beta chains kept. Every distinct CDR3 protein forms one entry, paired with its most common genes and DNA. The V and J calls follow TCRdb's processing rather than the paper's. This sample holds approximately 500,000 distinct CDR3 sequences; about 12% were observed only once. Around 6.8% of the sample rests with the top ten. This record belongs to a study of CD8 T cells in ankylosing spondylitis (dated 2017 in TCRdb). About the study as a whole: The study profiled T cell receptor beta repertoires in healthy donors and ankylosing spondylitis patients to find disease-linked TCR variants. The full study cohort comprised some 27 ankylosing spondylitis patients and 110 or so healthy donors. Peripheral blood samples were taken, and synovial fluid was additionally collected from ankylosing spondylitis patients.

Points the paper makes about the study in general: Blood from ankylosing spondylitis patients appeared to be characterized by a TCR beta motif composed of about eight highly homologous amino acid variants. Some TCR beta motif variants had previously been reported in synovial fluid and blood of reactive arthritis patients, which suggested common disease-initiation mechanisms. A CD8+ phenotype was shown by the disease-linked clones, which were found at relatively low frequencies in peripheral blood. The disease-linked clones were reported to be significantly enriched in matched synovial fluid samples from ankylosing spondylitis patients.

V is pruned by 4 bases and J by 1 base, leaving 8 bases of the junction without a gene match. Reading from cysteine to phenylalanine, the CDR3 counts 17 amino acids. Only the CDR3 DNA stays, 51 bases, in frame from base 1. Sequences SNHLY (CDR1) and FYNNEI (CDR2) are obtained from the germline V gene. The chain employs TRBV2 and TRBJ1-1; TRBD1 agrees with 11 junctional bases. The sequencing sample was made of blood, either unsorted or a sorted T cell fraction (not recorded which). The TCR was taken from a male donor with ankylosing spondylitis. The nucleotide sequence is given as TGTGCCAGCAGTGGGACAGGGGGCGATACGACGAACACTGAAGCTTTCTTT. This translates into CASSGTGGDTTNTEAFF.